Sequencing of this T cell receptor beta chain was carried out in a study of cytomegalovirus exposure and HLA in healthy donors. Study-level information: Earlier, some 170 million T cells were analyzed, and some 120 million unique TCR beta sequences were found among them.

60 Vbeta and 13 Jbeta primers were used in PCR. Some clones are missing from TCRdb's copy, which holds only in-frame ones; the method was immunoSEQ multiplex PCR. The table has 83,000 or so clones, roughly three quarters seen once. This receptor was taken from a woman aged 40 to 49 in good health and CMV-seropositive. The sequencing input was PBMCs.

The CDR3 reads CASSSLMGQNYEQYF. Written as DNA, the CDR3 is TGTGCCAGCAGTTCCCTGATGGGACAGAACTACGAGCAGTACTTC. The V call is TRBV6-1, the J call TRBJ2-7, with 7 nucleotides matching TRBD1. The V and J ends lost 5 bases and 3 bases, in that order; junction bases with no gene match: 10. CDR1 is MNHNS and CDR2 is SASEGT in the germline V gene. CDR3 size: 15 residues.